The 24 T cell receptor beta chains in this list originate from one sample, sequenced in a study of T cells expressing NK-cell markers. TCRdb re-called the 5' RACE reads and gives one entry per CDR3 protein, without DNA. This sample contains 450,000 to 600,000 distinct CDR3 sequences. Material: blood T cells: a sorted CD56 or NKG2C T cell subset, CD4+ or CD8+ T cells, or bulk PBMC T cells (not recorded which). These receptors came from a man aged 18 to 29 in good health.

The chain joins TRBV29-1 to TRBJ1-3. CDR1 is SQVTM and CDR2 is ANQGSEA in the germline V gene. The CDR3 is 17 residues long. CDR3 in amino acids: CSVEDLGGRSSGNTIYF.

The chain links TRBV12-3 or TRBV12-4 to TRBJ2-7; TCRdb names TRBD1, which stays unverified in the absence of DNA. The CDR3 covers 13 residues. The CDR3 reads CASRPGHAYEQYF.

The CDR3 reads CASSTWGSSGTTYNEQFF. V usage is TRBV10-2 and J usage is TRBJ2-1; as DNA is missing, the TRBD2 call by TCRdb cannot be tested. CDR1 is WSHSY, CDR2 SAAADI, per germline. This CDR3 spans 18 amino acids.

The V and J genes are TRBV24-1 and TRBJ2-3. Germline V gives CDR1 KGHDR, CDR2 SFDVKD. CDR3 length: 14 residues. CDR3: CATSEARSTDTQYF.

The CDR3: CASSLTGDDTDTQYF. The chain is built from TRBV27 and TRBJ2-3; the D call from TCRdb, TRBD1, cannot be confirmed without DNA. This CDR3 has 15 residues. Per the germline V gene, CDR1 is MNHEY and CDR2 is SMNVEV (reference sequence).

CDR3 loop: CSWGGAAEQFF. The V call is TRBV29-1, the J call TRBJ2-1; the D call of TRBD1 rests on TCRdb alone, since no DNA is present to check it. The CDR3 is made up of 11 amino acids. Germline CDR1 SQVTM, CDR2 ANQGSEA.

V gene TRBV20-1 combines with J gene TRBJ2-5; TCRdb's D call of TRBD1 is untestable without DNA. The germline CDR1 and CDR2 sequences are DFQATT and SNEGSKA (reference sequence). The CDR3 is 13 residues long. CDR3 sequence reads: CSAKWDRQETQYF.

V usage is TRBV5-1 and J usage is TRBJ2-7; the TCRdb call, TRBD1, lacks DNA for checking. Per the germline V gene, CDR1 is SGHRS and CDR2 is YFSETQ. The CDR3 is 16 residues long. This chain's CDR3 is CASSLGGTGPIYEQYF.

The rearrangement joins TRBV20-1 to TRBJ2-1; TCRdb's D call of TRBD1 is untestable without DNA. CDR1 and CDR2 (germline): DFQATT, SNEGSKA (reference sequence). This CDR3 contains 15 residues. The chain's CDR3 is CSAKGQGRSYNEQFF.

This chain connects TRBV27 to TRBJ1-1; TCRdb selects TRBD1, and the lack of DNA leaves this call unchecked. The germline V gene encodes CDR1 MNHEY and CDR2 SMNVEV (reference sequence). The CDR3 extends over 15 amino acids. CDR3 region: CASSFSERGNTEAFF.

This chain connects TRBV6-2 or TRBV6-3 to TRBJ2-5; TCRdb's D call, TRBD2, is unchecked because there is no DNA. The CDR3 is 14 amino acids. Per germline, CDR1 MNHEY and CDR2 SVGEGT. CDR3 sequence reads: CASSLSSLAETQYF.

This chain links TRBV6-2 or TRBV6-3 with TRBJ2-5; lacking DNA, the TRBD2 call made by TCRdb goes unchecked. The CDR3 length is 16 residues. Germline lookup yields CDR1 MNHEY and CDR2 SVGEGT. CDR3 region: CASSYSAGGPSETQYF.

V is TRBV19 and J is TRBJ2-1; TCRdb's D call of TRBD2 is untestable without DNA. This CDR3 contains 13 residues. CDR1 LNHDA and CDR2 SQIVND come from the germline V gene (reference sequence). CDR3 sequence reads: CATRLAGITEQFF. The variable domain in full, completed from reference TRBV19 and TRBJ2-1, reads DGGITQSPKYLFRKEGQNVTLSCEQNLNHDAMYWYRQDPGQGLRLIYYSQIVNDFQKGDIAEGYSVSREKKESFPLTVTSAQKNPTAFYLCATRLAGITEQFFGPGTRLTVL.

The chain combines TRBV7-6 with TRBJ2-1; TCRdb's D call of TRBD2 is untestable without DNA. From germline, CDR1 is SGHVS and CDR2 FNYEAQ. The CDR3 is 14 residues long. Here the CDR3 reads CASSLDGRAGEQFF.

This chain connects TRBV5-1 to TRBJ2-1; TCRdb's D call of TRBD2 is untestable without DNA. Germline V gene lookup returns CDR1 SGHRS and CDR2 YFSETQ. There are 16 residues in the CDR3. Here the CDR3 reads CASTPTGTVLYNEQFF.

The chain combines TRBV7-8 with TRBJ2-2; the D call of TRBD1 rests on TCRdb alone, since no DNA is present to check it. The germline gives CDR1 SGHVS, CDR2 FQNEAQ. This CDR3 comprises 15 residues. CDR3 residues: CATPSGQGSTGELFF.

The rearrangement uses TRBV12-3 or TRBV12-4 and TRBJ1-1; TCRdb proposes TRBD1, but this gene call is untestable without DNA. The CDR3 length is 15 residues. The CDR3: CASTLTQGLNTEAFF.

The rearrangement uses TRBV20-1 and TRBJ2-7; TCRdb selects TRBD2, and the lack of DNA leaves this call unchecked. This CDR3 is 15 amino acids long. Germline V gene data show CDR1 as DFQATT and CDR2 as SNEGSKA (reference sequence). CDR3 sequence: CSARPLAGGSHEQYF.

This sequence joins TRBV14 and TRBJ2-2; TCRdb outputs TRBD2, but without DNA this stays unchecked. Germline CDR1 reads SGHDN; CDR2 reads FVKESK. This CDR3 has 16 residues. CDR3 amino acids: CASSQERLAKTGELFF.

The chain is built from TRBV5-7 and TRBJ2-5. TRBV5-7 is an ORF; its function is uncertain. This CDR3 is built from 16 residues. This CDR3 reads CASSSDPTDLQETQYF.

The chain recombines TRBV25-1 with TRBJ1-6; TCRdb picks TRBD1, but there is no DNA to check that call. The CDR3 has 14 amino acids. CDR1 is MGHDK and CDR2 is SYGVNS in the germline V gene. CDR3 region: CASSEFPFQSPLHF.

The chain joins TRBV3-1 to TRBJ2-5; TCRdb proposes TRBD1, but this gene call is untestable without DNA. The CDR3 runs to 16 residues. Per the germline V gene, CDR1 is LGHDT and CDR2 is YNNKEL (reference sequence). CDR3 region: CASTEGDRVIGETQYF.

The chain combines TRBV18 with TRBJ1-1; TCRdb returns TRBD1, unconfirmable since there is no DNA. Germline V lookup: CDR1 KGHSH, CDR2 LQKENI. This CDR3 comprises 15 residues. The CDR3 region is CASSTSWDRAVSAFF.

The rearrangement uses TRBV29-1 and TRBJ2-7. Germline V gene data show CDR1 as SQVTM and CDR2 as ANQGSEA. The CDR3 contains 12 residues. The CDR3 region is CSAAGTPYEQYF.